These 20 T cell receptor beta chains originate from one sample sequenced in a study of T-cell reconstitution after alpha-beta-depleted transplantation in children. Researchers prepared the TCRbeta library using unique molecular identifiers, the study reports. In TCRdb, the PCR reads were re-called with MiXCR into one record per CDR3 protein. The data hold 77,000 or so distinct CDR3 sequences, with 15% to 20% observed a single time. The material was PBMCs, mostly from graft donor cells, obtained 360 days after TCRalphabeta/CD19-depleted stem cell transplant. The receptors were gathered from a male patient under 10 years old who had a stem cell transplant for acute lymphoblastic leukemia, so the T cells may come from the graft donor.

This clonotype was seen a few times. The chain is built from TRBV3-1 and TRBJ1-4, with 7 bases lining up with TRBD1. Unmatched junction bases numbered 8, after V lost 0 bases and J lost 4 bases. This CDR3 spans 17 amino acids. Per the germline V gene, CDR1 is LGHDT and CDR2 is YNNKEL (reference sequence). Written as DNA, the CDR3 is TGTGCCAGCAGCCAAGAGAGGCCGGGACAGCTTAATGAAAAACTGTTTTTT. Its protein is CASSQERPGQLNEKLFF. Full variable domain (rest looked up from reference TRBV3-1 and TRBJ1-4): DTAVSQTPKYLVTQMGNDKSIKCEQNLGHDTMYWYKQDSKKFLKIMFSYNNKELIINETVPNRFSPKSPDKAHLNLHINSLELGDSAVYFCASSQERPGQLNEKLFFGSGTQLSVL.

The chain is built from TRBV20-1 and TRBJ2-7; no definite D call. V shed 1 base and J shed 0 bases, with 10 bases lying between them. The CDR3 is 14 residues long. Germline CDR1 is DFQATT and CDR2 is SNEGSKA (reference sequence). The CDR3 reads CSARGLSSSYEQYF. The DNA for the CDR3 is TGCAGTGCTAGAGGCCTCAGTAGCTCCTACGAGCAGTACTTC.

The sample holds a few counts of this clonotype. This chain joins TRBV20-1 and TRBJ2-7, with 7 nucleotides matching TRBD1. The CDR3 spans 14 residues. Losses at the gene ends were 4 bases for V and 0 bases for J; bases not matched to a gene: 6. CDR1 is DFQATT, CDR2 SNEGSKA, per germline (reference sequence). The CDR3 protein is CSATRDSYSYEQYF. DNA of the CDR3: TGCAGTGCTACCCGGGACAGCTACTCCTACGAGCAGTACTTC.

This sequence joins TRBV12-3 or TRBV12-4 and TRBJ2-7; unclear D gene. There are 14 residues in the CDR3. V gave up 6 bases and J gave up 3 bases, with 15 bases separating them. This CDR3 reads CASSSDGNIYEQYF. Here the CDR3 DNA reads TGTGCCAGCAGCTCCGACGGAAATATCTACGAGCAGTACTTC.

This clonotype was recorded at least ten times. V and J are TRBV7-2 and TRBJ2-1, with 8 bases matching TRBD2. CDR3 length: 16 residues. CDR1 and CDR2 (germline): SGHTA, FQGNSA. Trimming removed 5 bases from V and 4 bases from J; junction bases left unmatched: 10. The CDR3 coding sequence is TGTGCCAGCAGCCCGGGGGGGCTAGCGGATTACAATGAGCAGTTCTTC. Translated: CASSPGGLADYNEQFF.

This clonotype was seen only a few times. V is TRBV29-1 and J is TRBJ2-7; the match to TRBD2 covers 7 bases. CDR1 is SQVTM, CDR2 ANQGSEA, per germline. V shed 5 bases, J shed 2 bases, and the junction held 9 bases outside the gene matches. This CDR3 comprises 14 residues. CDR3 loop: CSVHGRERPYEQYF. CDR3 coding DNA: TGCAGCGTTCACGGGCGGGAGAGGCCCTACGAGCAGTACTTC.

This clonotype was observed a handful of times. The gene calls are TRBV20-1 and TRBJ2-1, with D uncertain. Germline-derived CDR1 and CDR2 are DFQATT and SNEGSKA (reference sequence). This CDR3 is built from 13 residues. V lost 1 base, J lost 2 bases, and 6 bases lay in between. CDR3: CSARGLAYNEQFF. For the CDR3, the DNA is TGCAGTGCTAGAGGACTGGCCTACAATGAGCAGTTCTTC.

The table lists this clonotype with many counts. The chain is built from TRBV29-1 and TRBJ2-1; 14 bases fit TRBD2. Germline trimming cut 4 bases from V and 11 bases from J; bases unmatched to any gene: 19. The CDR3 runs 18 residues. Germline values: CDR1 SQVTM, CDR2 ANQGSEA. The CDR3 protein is CSVGGVHNGGLAGGKQFF. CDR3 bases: TGCAGCGTTGGCGGGGTGCACAACGGAGGACTAGCGGGAGGCAAGCAGTTCTTC.

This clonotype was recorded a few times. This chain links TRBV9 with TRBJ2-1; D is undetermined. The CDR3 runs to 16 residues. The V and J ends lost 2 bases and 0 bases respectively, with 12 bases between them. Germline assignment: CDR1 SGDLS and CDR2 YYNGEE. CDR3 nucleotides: TGTGCCAGCAGCGTTTTTTGGGCAAGCTCCTACAATGAGCAGTTCTTC. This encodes CASSVFWASSYNEQFF.

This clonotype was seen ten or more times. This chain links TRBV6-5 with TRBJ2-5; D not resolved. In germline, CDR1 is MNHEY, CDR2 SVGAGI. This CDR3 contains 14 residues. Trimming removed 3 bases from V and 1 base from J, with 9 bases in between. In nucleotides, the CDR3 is TGTGCCAGCAGTTATACTACCCTCCAAGAGACCCAGTACTTC. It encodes CASSYTTLQETQYF.

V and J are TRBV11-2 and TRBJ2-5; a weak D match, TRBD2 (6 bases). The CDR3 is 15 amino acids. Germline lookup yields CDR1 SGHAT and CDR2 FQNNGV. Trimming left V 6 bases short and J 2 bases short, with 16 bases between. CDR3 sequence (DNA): TGTGCCAGCAGAACCTGGGGCGGGAAACAAGAGACCCAGTACTTC. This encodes CASRTWGGKQETQYF.

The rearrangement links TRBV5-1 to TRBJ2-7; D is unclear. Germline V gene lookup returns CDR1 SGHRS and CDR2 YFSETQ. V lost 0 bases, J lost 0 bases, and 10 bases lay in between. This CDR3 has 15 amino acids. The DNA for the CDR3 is TGCGCCAGCAGCTTGGAAGGCGGCCTCTCCTACGAGCAGTACTTC. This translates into CASSLEGGLSYEQYF.

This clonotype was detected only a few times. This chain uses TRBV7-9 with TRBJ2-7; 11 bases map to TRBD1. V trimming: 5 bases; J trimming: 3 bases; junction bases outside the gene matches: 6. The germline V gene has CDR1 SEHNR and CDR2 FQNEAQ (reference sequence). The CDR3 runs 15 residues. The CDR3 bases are TGTGCCAGCAGCAAGTTCGGGACAGGGGGCTACGAGCAGTACTTC. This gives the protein CASSKFGTGGYEQYF.

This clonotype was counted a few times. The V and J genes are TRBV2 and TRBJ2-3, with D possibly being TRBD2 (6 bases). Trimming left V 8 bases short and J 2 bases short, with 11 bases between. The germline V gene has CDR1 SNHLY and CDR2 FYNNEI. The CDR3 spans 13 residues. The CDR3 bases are TGTGCCAGCGGCGGAGGGTTCACAGATACGCAGTATTTT. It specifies CASGGGFTDTQYF.

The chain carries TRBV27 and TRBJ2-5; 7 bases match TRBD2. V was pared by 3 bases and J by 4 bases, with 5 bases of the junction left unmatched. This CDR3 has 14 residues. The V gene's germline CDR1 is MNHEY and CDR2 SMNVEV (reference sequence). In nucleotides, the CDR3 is TGTGCCAGCAGTTTCAACGGGAGGACAGAGACCCAGTACTTC. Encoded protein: CASSFNGRTETQYF.

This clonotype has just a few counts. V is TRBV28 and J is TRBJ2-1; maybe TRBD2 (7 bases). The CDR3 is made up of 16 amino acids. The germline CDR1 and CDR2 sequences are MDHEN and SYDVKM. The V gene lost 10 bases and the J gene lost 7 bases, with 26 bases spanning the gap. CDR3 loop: CATRHGGLKRKNEQFF. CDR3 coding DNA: TGTGCCACCCGTCACGGGGGGCTTAAGCGGAAAAATGAGCAGTTCTTC.

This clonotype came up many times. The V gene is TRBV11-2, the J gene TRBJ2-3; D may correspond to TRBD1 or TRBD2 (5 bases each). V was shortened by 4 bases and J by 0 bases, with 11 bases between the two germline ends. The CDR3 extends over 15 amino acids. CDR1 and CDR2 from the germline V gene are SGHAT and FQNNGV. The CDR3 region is CASSWDRTSTDTQYF. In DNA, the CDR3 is TGTGCCAGCAGCTGGGACCGGACTAGCACAGATACGCAGTATTTT.

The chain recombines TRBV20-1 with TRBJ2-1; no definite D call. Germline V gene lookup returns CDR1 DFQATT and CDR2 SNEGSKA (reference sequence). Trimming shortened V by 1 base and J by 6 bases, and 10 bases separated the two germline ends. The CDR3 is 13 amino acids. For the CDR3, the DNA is TGCAGTGCTAGAGGCCACTCGGGCAATGAGCAGTTCTTC. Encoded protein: CSARGHSGNEQFF.

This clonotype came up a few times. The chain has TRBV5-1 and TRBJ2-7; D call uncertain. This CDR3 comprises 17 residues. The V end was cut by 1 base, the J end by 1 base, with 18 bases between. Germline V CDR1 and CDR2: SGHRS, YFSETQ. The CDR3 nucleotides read TGCGCCAGCAGCTTGTGGATTTCAGGTACTCAATCCTACGAGCAGTACTTC. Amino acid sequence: CASSLWISGTQSYEQYF.

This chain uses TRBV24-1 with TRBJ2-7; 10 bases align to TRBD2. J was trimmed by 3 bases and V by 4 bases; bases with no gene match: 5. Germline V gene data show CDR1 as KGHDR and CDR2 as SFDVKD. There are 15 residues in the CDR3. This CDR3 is CATSDKAGGLYEQYF. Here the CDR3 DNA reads TGTGCCACCAGTGACAAAGCGGGAGGGCTCTACGAGCAGTACTTC.